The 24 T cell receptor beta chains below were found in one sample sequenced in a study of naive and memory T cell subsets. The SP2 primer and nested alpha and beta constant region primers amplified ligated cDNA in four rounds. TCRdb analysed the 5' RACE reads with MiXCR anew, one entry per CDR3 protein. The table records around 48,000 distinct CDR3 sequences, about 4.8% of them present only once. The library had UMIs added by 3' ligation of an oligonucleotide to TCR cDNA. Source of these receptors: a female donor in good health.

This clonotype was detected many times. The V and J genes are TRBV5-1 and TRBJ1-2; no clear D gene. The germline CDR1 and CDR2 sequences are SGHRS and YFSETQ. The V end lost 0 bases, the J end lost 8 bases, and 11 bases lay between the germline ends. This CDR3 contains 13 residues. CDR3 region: CASSLDVDHGYTF. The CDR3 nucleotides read TGCGCCAGCAGCTTGGATGTCGATCACGGCTACACCTTC.

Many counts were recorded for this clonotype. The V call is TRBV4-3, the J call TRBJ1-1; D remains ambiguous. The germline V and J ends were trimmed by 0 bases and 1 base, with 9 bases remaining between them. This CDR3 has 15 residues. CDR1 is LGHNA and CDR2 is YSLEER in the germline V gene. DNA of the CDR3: TGCGCCAGCAGCCAAGAAGTTCCGGGGAACACTGAAGCTTTCTTT. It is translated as CASSQEVPGNTEAFF.

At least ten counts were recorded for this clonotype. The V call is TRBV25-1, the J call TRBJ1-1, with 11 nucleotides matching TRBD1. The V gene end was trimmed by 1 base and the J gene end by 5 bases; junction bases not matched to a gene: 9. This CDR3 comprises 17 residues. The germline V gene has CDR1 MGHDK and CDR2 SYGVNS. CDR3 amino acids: CASSELKGQGASTEAFF. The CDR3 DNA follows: TGTGCCAGCAGTGAATTAAAAGGACAGGGGGCGTCGACTGAAGCTTTCTTT. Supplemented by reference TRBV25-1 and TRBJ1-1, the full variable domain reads EADIYQTPRYLVIGTGKKITLECSQTMGHDKMYWYQQDPGMELHLIHYSYGVNSTEKGDLSSESTVSRIRTEHFPLTLESARPSHTSQYLCASSELKGQGASTEAFFGQGTRLTVV.

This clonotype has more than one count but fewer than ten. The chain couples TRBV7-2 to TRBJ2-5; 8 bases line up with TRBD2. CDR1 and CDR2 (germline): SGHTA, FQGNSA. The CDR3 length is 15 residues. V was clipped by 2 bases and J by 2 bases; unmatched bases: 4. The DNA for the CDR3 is TGTGCCAGCAGCTTAAAGGCGGGAGGTCAAGAGACCCAGTACTTC. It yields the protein CASSLKAGGQETQYF.

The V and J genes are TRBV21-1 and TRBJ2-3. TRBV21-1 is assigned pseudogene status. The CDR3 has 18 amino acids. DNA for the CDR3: TGTGCCAGCAGCAAAGGAAAGTACGGCATTACACGCACAGATACGCAGTATTTT. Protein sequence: CASSKGKYGITRTDTQYF.

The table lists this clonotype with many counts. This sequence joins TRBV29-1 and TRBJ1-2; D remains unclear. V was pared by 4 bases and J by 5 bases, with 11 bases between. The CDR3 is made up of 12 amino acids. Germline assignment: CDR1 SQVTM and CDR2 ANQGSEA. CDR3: CSVAGLTYGYTF. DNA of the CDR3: TGCAGCGTTGCGGGTCTTACGTATGGCTACACCTTC.

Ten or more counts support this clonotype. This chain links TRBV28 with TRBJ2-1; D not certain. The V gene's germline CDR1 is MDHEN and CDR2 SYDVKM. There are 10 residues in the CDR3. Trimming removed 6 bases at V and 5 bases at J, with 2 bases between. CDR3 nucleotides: TGTGCCAGCAGCCACAATGAGCAGTTCTTC. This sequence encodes CASSHNEQFF.

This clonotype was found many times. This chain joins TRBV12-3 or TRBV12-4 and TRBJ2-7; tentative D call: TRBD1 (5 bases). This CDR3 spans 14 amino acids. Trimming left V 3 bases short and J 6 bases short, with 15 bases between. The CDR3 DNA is TGTGCCAGCAGTTTCTTGGGCAGGGCCCCCGAGCAGTACTTC. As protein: CASSFLGRAPEQYF.

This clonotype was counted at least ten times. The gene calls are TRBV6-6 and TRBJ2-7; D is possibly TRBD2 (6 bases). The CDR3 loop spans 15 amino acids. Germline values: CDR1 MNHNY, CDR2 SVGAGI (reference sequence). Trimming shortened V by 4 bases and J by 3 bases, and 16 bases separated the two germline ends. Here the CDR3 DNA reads TGTGCCAGCAGTTTGGTGGAGGGTAACGACTACGAGCAGTACTTC. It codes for CASSLVEGNDYEQYF.

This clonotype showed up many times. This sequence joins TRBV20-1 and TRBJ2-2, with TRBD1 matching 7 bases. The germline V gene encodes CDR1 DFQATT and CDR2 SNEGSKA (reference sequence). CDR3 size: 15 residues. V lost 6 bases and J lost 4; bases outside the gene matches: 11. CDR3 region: CSASRQGMGTGELFF. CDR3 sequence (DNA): TGCAGTGCCTCCCGACAGGGTATGGGCACCGGGGAGCTGTTTTTT.

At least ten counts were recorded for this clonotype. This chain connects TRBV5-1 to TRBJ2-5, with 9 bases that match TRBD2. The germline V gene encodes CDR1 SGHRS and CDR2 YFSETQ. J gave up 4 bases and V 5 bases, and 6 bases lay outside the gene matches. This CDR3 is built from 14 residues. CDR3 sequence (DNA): TGCGCCAGCAGGGGTAGCGGGAGAGGAGAGACCCAGTACTTC. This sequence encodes CASRGSGRGETQYF. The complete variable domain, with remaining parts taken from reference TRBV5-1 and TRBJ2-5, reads KAGVTQTPRYLIKTRGQQVTLSCSPISGHRSVSWYQQTPGQGLQFLFEYFSETQRNKGNFPGRFSGRQFSNSRSEMNVSTLELGDSALYLCASRGSGRGETQYFGPGTRLLVL.

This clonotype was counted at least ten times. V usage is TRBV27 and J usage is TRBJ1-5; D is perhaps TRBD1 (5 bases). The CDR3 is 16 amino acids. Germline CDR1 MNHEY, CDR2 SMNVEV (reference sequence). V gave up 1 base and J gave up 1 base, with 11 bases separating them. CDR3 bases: TGTGCCAGCAGTTTATTTGGAAGGGACAGCAATCAGCCCCAGCATTTT. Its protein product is CASSLFGRDSNQPQHF.

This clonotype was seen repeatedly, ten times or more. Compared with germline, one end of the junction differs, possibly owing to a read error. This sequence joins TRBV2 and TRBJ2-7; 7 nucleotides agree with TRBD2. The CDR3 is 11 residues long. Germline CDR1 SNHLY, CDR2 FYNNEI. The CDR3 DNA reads TGTGCCAGCACCGGGACTAACCCTATATTCTTC. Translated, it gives CASTGTNPIFF.

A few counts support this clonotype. Here the CDR3 reads CASSLVCPEAFF. CDR3 coding DNA: TGTGCCAGCAGCTTAGTTTGCCCTGAAGCTTTCTTT. The gene calls are TRBV7-9 and TRBJ1-1; D uncertain. Germline loops: CDR1 SEHNR, CDR2 FQNEAQ (reference sequence). The CDR3 contains 12 residues. Deletions cut 1 base from V and 6 bases from J, with 6 bases between.

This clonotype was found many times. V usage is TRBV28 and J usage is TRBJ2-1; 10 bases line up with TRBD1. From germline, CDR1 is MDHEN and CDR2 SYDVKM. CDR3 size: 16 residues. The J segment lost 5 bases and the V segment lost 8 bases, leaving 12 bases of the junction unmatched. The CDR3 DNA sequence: TGTGCCAGCTCCCGCATCGACAGGGGGCTCGACAATGAGCAGTTCTTC. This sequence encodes CASSRIDRGLDNEQFF.

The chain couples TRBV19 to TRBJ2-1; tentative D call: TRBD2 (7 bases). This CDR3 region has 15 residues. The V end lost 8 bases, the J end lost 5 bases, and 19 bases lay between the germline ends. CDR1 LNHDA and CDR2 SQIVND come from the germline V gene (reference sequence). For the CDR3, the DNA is TGTGCCAGTCGGGGGGAGGGGGTGGCTGACAATGAGCAGTTCTTC. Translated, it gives CASRGEGVADNEQFF.

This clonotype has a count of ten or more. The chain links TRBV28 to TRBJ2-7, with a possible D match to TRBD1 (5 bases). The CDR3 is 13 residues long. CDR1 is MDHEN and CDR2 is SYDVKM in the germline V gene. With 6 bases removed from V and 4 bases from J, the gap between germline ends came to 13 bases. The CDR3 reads CASRLTVSYEQYF. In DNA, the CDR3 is TGTGCCAGCAGGTTGACAGTCTCGTACGAGCAGTACTTC.

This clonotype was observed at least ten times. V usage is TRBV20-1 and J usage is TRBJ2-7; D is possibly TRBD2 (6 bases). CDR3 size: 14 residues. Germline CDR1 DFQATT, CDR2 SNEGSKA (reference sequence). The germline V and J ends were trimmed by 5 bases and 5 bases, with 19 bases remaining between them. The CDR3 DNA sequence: TGCAGTGCTCCCTGGAGGGGAGCGATCAACGAGCAGTACTTC. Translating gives CSAPWRGAINEQYF.

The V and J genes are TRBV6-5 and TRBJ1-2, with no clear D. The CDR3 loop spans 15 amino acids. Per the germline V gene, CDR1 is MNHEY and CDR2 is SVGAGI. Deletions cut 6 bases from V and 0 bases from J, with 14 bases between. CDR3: CASSKGKGANYGYTF. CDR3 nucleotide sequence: TGTGCCAGCAGCAAAGGCAAGGGAGCTAACTATGGCTACACCTTC.

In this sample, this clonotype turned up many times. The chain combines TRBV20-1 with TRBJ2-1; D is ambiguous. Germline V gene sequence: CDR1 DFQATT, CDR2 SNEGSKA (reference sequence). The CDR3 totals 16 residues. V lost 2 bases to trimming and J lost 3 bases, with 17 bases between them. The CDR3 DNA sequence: TGCAGTGCTAGACGGCGTGGCGAAACTTTCTACAATGAGCAGTTCTTC. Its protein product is CSARRRGETFYNEQFF.

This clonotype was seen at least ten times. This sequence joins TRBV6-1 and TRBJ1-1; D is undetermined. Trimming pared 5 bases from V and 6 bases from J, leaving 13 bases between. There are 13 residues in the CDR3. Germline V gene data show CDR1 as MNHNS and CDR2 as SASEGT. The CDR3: CASSLSKIAEAFF. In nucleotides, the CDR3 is TGTGCCAGCAGTCTCAGTAAAATCGCTGAAGCTTTCTTT.

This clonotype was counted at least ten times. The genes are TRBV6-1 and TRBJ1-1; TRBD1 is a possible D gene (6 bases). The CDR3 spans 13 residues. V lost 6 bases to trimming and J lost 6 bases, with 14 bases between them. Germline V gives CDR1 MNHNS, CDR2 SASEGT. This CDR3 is CASSQIQGSEAFF. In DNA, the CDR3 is TGTGCCAGCAGCCAAATACAGGGATCTGAAGCTTTCTTT.

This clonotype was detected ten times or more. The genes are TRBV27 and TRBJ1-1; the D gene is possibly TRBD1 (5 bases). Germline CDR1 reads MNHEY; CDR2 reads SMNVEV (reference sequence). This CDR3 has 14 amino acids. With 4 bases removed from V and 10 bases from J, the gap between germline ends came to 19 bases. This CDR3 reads CASSSFGAGFRAFF. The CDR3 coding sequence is TGTGCCAGCAGTTCGTTTGGTGCAGGGTTTAGAGCTTTCTTT.

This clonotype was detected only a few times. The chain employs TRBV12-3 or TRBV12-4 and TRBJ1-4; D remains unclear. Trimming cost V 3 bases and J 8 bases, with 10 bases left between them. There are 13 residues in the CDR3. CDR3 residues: CASSFLVGEKLFF. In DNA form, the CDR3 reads TGTGCCAGCAGTTTTTTGGTGGGCGAAAAACTGTTTTTT.